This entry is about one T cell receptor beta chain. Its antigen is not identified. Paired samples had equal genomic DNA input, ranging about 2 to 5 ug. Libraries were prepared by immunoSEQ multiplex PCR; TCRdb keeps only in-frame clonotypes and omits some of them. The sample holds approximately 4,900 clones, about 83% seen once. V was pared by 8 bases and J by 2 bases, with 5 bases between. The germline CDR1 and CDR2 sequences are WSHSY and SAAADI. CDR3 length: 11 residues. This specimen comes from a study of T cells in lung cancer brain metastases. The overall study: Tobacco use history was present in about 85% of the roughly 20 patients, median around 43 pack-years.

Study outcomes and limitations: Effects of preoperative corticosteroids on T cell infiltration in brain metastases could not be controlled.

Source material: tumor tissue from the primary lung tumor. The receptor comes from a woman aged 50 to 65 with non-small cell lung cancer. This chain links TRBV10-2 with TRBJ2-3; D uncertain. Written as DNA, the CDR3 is TGCGCCAGCGGGTCCACAGATACGCAGTATTTT. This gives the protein CASGSTDTQYF.